A single sample gave rise to the 32 T cell receptor beta chains below, sequenced in a study of T cells in Graves' hyperthyroidism and ophthalmopathy. The investigators amplified TCR beta CDR3 regions from RNA transcripts. Using the HTBI primer set, a first-round RT-PCR was run on the TCR CDR3. TCRdb re-called the multiplex PCR reads through MiXCR, storing one row per CDR3 protein. Of about 350,000 distinct CDR3 sequences in the sample, roughly 15% were seen once. Material for sequencing was blood. Receptors originate from an older woman with Graves' ophthalmopathy.

There are many counts of this clonotype. The chain has TRBV7-2 and TRBJ2-7; D may correspond to TRBD1 or TRBD2 (5 bases each). The CDR3 consists of 16 residues. V lost 7 bases, J lost 6 bases, and 25 bases lay in between. CDR1 and CDR2 from the germline V gene are SGHTA and FQGNSA. In DNA, the CDR3 is TGTGCCAGCATCTCAAGAAGGGGTAGCGAGCTCTCCGAGCAGTACTTC. This encodes CASISRRGSELSEQYF.

The chain carries TRBV9 and TRBJ2-2, with 7 bases matching TRBD2. This CDR3 spans 15 amino acids. Germline-derived CDR1 and CDR2 are SGDLS and YYNGEE. J was trimmed by 0 bases and V by 2 bases; bases with no gene match: 1. DNA of the CDR3: TGTGCCAGCAGCGTCAGCGGGACGAACACCGGGGAGCTGTTTTTT. Translated: CASSVSGTNTGELFF.

This clonotype was counted at least ten times. The chain combines TRBV18 with TRBJ1-6; D not resolved. The germline V gene has CDR1 KGHSH and CDR2 LQKENI. The CDR3 has 16 residues. V was shortened by 2 bases and J by 4 bases, with 12 bases between the two germline ends. CDR3: CASSPGPFQYNSPLHF. In DNA, the CDR3 is TGTGCCAGCTCACCAGGGCCGTTCCAGTATAATTCACCCCTCCACTTT.

This clonotype came up once. The chain links TRBV11-2 to TRBJ2-7, with D possibly TRBD2 on 6 matching bases. The CDR3 is 15 residues long. Germline values: CDR1 SGHAT, CDR2 FQNNGV. Trimming pared 2 bases from V and 3 bases from J, leaving 14 bases between. Here the CDR3 reads CASSLSPGEGYEQYF. The CDR3 nucleotides are TGTGCCAGCAGCTTATCGCCGGGAGAGGGCTACGAGCAGTACTTC.

This clonotype has at least ten counts. V gene TRBV11-3 combines with J gene TRBJ2-2; a weak D match, TRBD1 (6 bases). CDR3 length: 13 amino acids. Germline V gives CDR1 SGHNT, CDR2 YENEEA. Trimming pared 5 bases from V and 6 bases from J, leaving 10 bases between. The CDR3 region has the DNA TGTGCCAGCAGCCGGACAGTCCCCGGGGAGCTGTTTTTT. It codes for CASSRTVPGELFF.

This clonotype occurred a few times. The V call is TRBV10-3, the J call TRBJ2-1; D tentatively reads TRBD1 or TRBD2 (6 bases each). CDR1 and CDR2 (germline): ENHRY, SYGVKD. Trimming pared 8 bases from V and 5 bases from J, leaving 16 bases between. The CDR3 totals 14 residues. CDR3: CAIDSRGGHNEQFF. The CDR3 nucleotides are TGTGCCATCGATTCCAGGGGAGGCCACAATGAGCAGTTCTTC.

This clonotype was counted at least ten times. The V gene is TRBV2, the J gene TRBJ2-7; D may match TRBD1 or TRBD2 (5 bases each). In germline, CDR1 is SNHLY, CDR2 FYNNEI. The CDR3 consists of 13 residues. Trimming took 6 bases from V and 3 from J, leaving 12 bases between them. The chain's CDR3 is CASRGDPFYEQYF. Written as DNA, the CDR3 is TGTGCCAGCAGAGGGGACCCCTTCTACGAGCAGTACTTC.

This clonotype was detected ten times or more. The chain employs TRBV2 and TRBJ2-1; 13 nucleotides match TRBD2. Losses at the gene ends were 0 bases for V and 4 bases for J; bases not matched to a gene: 3. Germline lookup yields CDR1 SNHLY and CDR2 FYNNEI. CDR3 size: 17 residues. The CDR3 here is CASSEALLAGGYNEQFF. In nucleotides, the CDR3 is TGTGCCAGCAGTGAAGCCCTACTAGCGGGGGGGTACAATGAGCAGTTCTTC.

This clonotype has ten or more counts. The chain has TRBV5-1 and TRBJ2-2; D may be TRBD2 (6 bases). Trimming stripped 3 bases from V and 6 bases from J, with 12 bases between. The CDR3 is 14 amino acids. CDR1 and CDR2 (germline): SGHRS, YFSETQ. The CDR3 nucleotides read TGCGCCAGCAGCTGGGGCGCTAGCGCCGGGGAGCTGTTTTTT. Translating gives CASSWGASAGELFF.

The chain carries TRBV20-1 and TRBJ2-5; the match to TRBD1 covers 7 bases. With 6 bases clipped from V and 3 bases from J, the junction kept 7 bases outside the gene matches. The CDR3 contains 13 residues. In germline, CDR1 is DFQATT, CDR2 SNEGSKA (reference sequence). For the CDR3, the DNA is TGCAGTGCAACAAAGGGGGCAGAAGAGACCCAGTACTTC. Protein product: CSATKGAEETQYF.

This clonotype has ten or more counts. The rearrangement uses TRBV6-1 and TRBJ2-7, with 9 positions matching TRBD1. The CDR3 is 14 amino acids. Looked up from germline, CDR1 is MNHNS and CDR2 is SASEGT. V was pared by 6 bases and J by 2 bases, with 5 bases of the junction left unmatched. Here the CDR3 reads CASRLDRGTYEQYF. Written as DNA, the CDR3 is TGTGCCAGCAGACTCGACAGGGGGACCTACGAGCAGTACTTC.

This clonotype was counted many times. V and J are TRBV5-1 and TRBJ2-1; TRBD2 aligns across 7 bases. This CDR3 has 16 amino acids. Germline V gives CDR1 SGHRS, CDR2 YFSETQ. With V trimmed by 7 bases and J by 7 bases, 17 bases remained unmatched. CDR3 loop: CASYSSGGRGWNEQFF. CDR3 bases: TGCGCCAGCTACTCCTCCGGCGGGAGAGGGTGGAATGAGCAGTTCTTC. The full variable domain, in which reference TRBV5-1 and TRBJ2-1 provide the parts outside the CDR3, is KAGVTQTPRYLIKTRGQQVTLSCSPISGHRSVSWYQQTPGQGLQFLFEYFSETQRNKGNFPGRFSGRQFSNSRSEMNVSTLELGDSALYLCASYSSGGRGWNEQFFGPGTRLTVL.

This clonotype was seen more than once but under ten times. The genes are TRBV18 and TRBJ2-5, with 7 positions matching TRBD1. The germline V gene has CDR1 KGHSH and CDR2 LQKENI. The CDR3 is 16 residues long. V was clipped by 4 bases and J by 0 bases; unmatched bases: 8. CDR3 protein: CASSRAGTVNQETQYF. In nucleotides, the CDR3 is TGTGCCAGCTCACGGGCCGGGACAGTTAACCAAGAGACCCAGTACTTC.

This clonotype was seen repeatedly, ten times or more. The chain has TRBV10-3 and TRBJ1-1; tentative D call: TRBD1 (6 bases). V gave up 4 bases and J gave up 3 bases, with 15 bases separating them. Germline CDR1 ENHRY, CDR2 SYGVKD. The CDR3 is 15 residues long. The chain's CDR3 is CAISAWEGEHTEAFF. The CDR3, as DNA: TGTGCCATCAGTGCCTGGGAGGGGGAGCACACTGAAGCTTTCTTT.

This clonotype was picked up a small number of times. The gene calls are TRBV20-1 and TRBJ2-7; D might be TRBD1 (5 bases). The CDR3 length is 13 residues. The V and J ends lost 3 bases and 0 bases respectively, with 9 bases between them. The germline CDR1 and CDR2 sequences are DFQATT and SNEGSKA (reference sequence). The CDR3 bases are TGCAGTGCTAGCAGGGCAAGCTCCTACGAGCAGTACTTC. Amino acids: CSASRASSYEQYF.

The genes are TRBV29-1 and TRBJ2-2, with D possibly TRBD1 on 6 matching bases. This CDR3 has 13 residues. Germline-derived CDR1 and CDR2 are SQVTM and ANQGSEA. Trimming pared 5 bases from V and 1 base from J, leaving 8 bases between. CDR3 residues: CSVTGQNTGELFF. The CDR3 DNA sequence: TGCAGCGTTACGGGACAGAACACCGGGGAGCTGTTTTTT.

A few counts support this clonotype. The junction departs from the called germline gene at one end, perhaps through a read error. The V gene is TRBV7-9, the J gene TRBJ2-3; TRBD1 matches 7 bases. CDR1 and CDR2 (germline): SEHNR, FQNEAQ (reference sequence). This CDR3 comprises 17 residues. The CDR3 reads CATSRAPRGSSTDTQYF. For the CDR3, the DNA is TGTGCCACCAGCAGAGCCCCCAGGGGGAGTAGCACAGATACGCAGTATTTT.

This chain links TRBV27 with TRBJ2-2; 8 nucleotides match TRBD1. The CDR3 length is 16 residues. V gave up 10 bases and J gave up 0 bases; unmatched junction bases: 10. CDR1 MNHEY and CDR2 SMNVEV come from the germline V gene (reference sequence). The CDR3 region has the DNA TGTGCCACCAAAAATTACAGGGGGGCGAACACCGGGGAGCTGTTTTTT. This sequence encodes CATKNYRGANTGELFF.

V gene TRBV30 combines with J gene TRBJ1-5, with a weak D call TRBD1 (6 bases). The CDR3 consists of 13 residues. V was trimmed by 3 bases and J by 6 bases, leaving 12 bases between them. Germline CDR1 and CDR2: GTSNPN and SVGIG (reference sequence). Written as DNA, the CDR3 is TGTGCCTGGAGGGGGACACTGAGTCAGCCCCAGCATTTT. Protein sequence: CAWRGTLSQPQHF.

This clonotype was seen more than once but under ten times. This chain links TRBV6-1 with TRBJ2-2; D remains unclear. Trimming removed 2 bases at V and 4 bases at J, with 11 bases between. Germline lookup yields CDR1 MNHNS and CDR2 SASEGT. The CDR3 sequence is 15 residues long. This CDR3 reads CASSEQARATGELFF. CDR3 coding DNA: TGTGCCAGCAGTGAACAGGCACGTGCCACCGGGGAGCTGTTTTTT.

This clonotype was seen at least ten times. The chain employs TRBV5-4 and TRBJ2-7; possible D gene TRBD2, 7 bases. Trimming left V 1 base short and J 6 bases short, with 17 bases between. The CDR3 sequence is 15 residues long. CDR1 and CDR2 from the germline V gene are SGHNT and YYREEE (reference sequence). The CDR3 here is CASSLPGGQDREQYF. DNA for the CDR3: TGTGCCAGCAGCTTGCCCGGGGGGCAGGACCGCGAGCAGTACTTC. Complete variable domain (other parts from reference TRBV5-4 and TRBJ2-7): ETGVTQSPTHLIKTRGQQVTLRCSSQSGHNTVSWYQQALGQGPQFIFQYYREEENGRGNFPPRFSGLQFPNYSSELNVNALELDDSALYLCASSLPGGQDREQYFGPGTRLTVT.

The gene calls are TRBV15 and TRBJ2-7; 8 bases match TRBD2. The CDR3 covers 16 residues. Germline V lookup: CDR1 LNHNV, CDR2 YYDKDF (reference sequence). Germline trimming cut 4 bases from V and 1 base from J; bases unmatched to any gene: 9. CDR3 in amino acids: CATSTRAAGGSYEQYF. The CDR3 nucleotides read TGTGCCACCAGCACTCGTGCGGCGGGGGGTTCCTACGAGCAGTACTTC.

There are many counts of this clonotype. The CDR3 sequence: CSASGGDRSYNEQFF. The CDR3 region has the DNA TGCAGTGCTAGTGGGGGGGACAGGTCCTACAATGAGCAGTTCTTC. V and J are TRBV20-1 and TRBJ2-1; D possibly corresponds to TRBD1 (8 bases). Germline V CDR1 and CDR2: DFQATT, SNEGSKA (reference sequence). V lost 3 bases, J lost 1 base, and 13 bases lay in between. The CDR3 loop spans 15 amino acids.

The chain carries TRBV4-1 and TRBJ2-7, with unresolved D. The length of the CDR3 is 15 residues. The ends were cut back, 4 bases at V and 2 bases at J, with 15 bases in the middle. The germline V gene has CDR1 MGHRA and CDR2 YSYEKL. In DNA form, the CDR3 reads TGCGCCAGCAGCCTTGATGGGCCCGGAACCTACGAGCAGTACTTC. This sequence encodes CASSLDGPGTYEQYF.

The V call is TRBV7-9, the J call TRBJ2-7; TRBD1 agrees at 10 bases. The ends lost 0 bases at V and 6 bases at J; junction bases unmatched: 14. The CDR3 has 18 amino acids. Germline values: CDR1 SEHNR, CDR2 FQNEAQ (reference sequence). CDR3 amino acids: CASSLADRGLFRLFEQYF. In DNA, the CDR3 is TGTGCCAGCAGCTTAGCAGACAGGGGGCTCTTTCGCCTCTTCGAGCAGTACTTC.

This clonotype occurred once. The genes are TRBV27 and TRBJ2-6, with D unclear. The germline gives CDR1 MNHEY, CDR2 SMNVEV (reference sequence). Trimming cost V 3 bases and J 4 bases, with 4 bases left between them. This CDR3 is 13 amino acids long. CDR3 residues: CASSLNGANVLTF. CDR3 bases: TGTGCCAGCAGTTTGAACGGGGCCAACGTCCTGACTTTC.

This clonotype was seen repeatedly, ten times or more. The rearrangement uses TRBV12-3 or TRBV12-4 and TRBJ1-2, with D tentatively TRBD1 (5 bases). With 7 bases removed from V and 4 bases from J, the gap between germline ends came to 16 bases. This CDR3 is 14 amino acids long. The CDR3 sequence: CASTPTGARYGYTF. The CDR3 DNA reads as TGTGCCAGCACCCCCACCGGGGCACGCTATGGCTACACCTTC.

This chain joins TRBV20-1 and TRBJ2-3; either TRBD1 or TRBD2 may fit D (5 bases each). CDR1 is DFQATT, CDR2 SNEGSKA, per germline (reference sequence). There are 15 residues in the CDR3. The V and J ends lost 4 bases and 1 base respectively, with 15 bases between them. CDR3 nucleotide sequence: TGCAGTGCTAAGGTCGGGGCCTCTGGCACAGATACGCAGTATTTT. As protein: CSAKVGASGTDTQYF.

Ten or more counts support this clonotype. The chain is built from TRBV24-1 and TRBJ2-7; 9 positions match TRBD1. The length of the CDR3 is 15 residues. Germline V gives CDR1 KGHDR, CDR2 SFDVKD. Trimming removed 5 bases from V and 3 bases from J; junction bases left unmatched: 7. The CDR3 bases are TGTGCCACCAGTGCAGCGACAGGGGGTATCTACGAGCAGTACTTC. As protein: CATSAATGGIYEQYF.

The V call is TRBV19, the J call TRBJ2-7; TRBD2 matches 7 bases. V gave up 5 bases and J gave up 2 bases; unmatched junction bases: 12. This CDR3 spans 16 amino acids. Germline V gene lookup returns CDR1 LNHDA and CDR2 SQIVND (reference sequence). CDR3 in DNA: TGTGCCAGTAGTTCCCGATTCAGACGGGAGGCCTACGAGCAGTACTTC. The encoded protein is CASSSRFRREAYEQYF.

The chain joins TRBV3-1 to TRBJ1-2; 7 bases align to TRBD1. Germline lookup yields CDR1 LGHDT and CDR2 YNNKEL (reference sequence). The J segment lost 4 bases and the V segment lost 6 bases, leaving 8 bases of the junction unmatched. The CDR3 contains 14 residues. The CDR3 loop reads CASRQTGDGYGYTF. CDR3 in DNA: TGTGCCAGCAGGCAAACAGGGGATGGCTATGGCTACACCTTC.

The chain uses TRBV7-2 and TRBJ1-2, with TRBD1 matching 9 bases. V was pared by 2 bases and J by 7 bases, with 11 bases of the junction left unmatched. The CDR3 sequence is 16 residues long. The germline CDR1 and CDR2 sequences are SGHTA and FQGNSA. The CDR3 DNA is TGTGCCAGCAGCTTACTACAGGGGGCGCAACTTGGTGGCTACACCTTC. Its protein is CASSLLQGAQLGGYTF.